These 20 T cell receptor beta chains were sequenced from one sample in a study of blood T cells in healthy people across ages. A second 7 to 11 cycle PCR used barcoded and J-beta primers. Via MiXCR, TCRdb re-called the 5' RACE reads, giving one row per CDR3 protein. This repertoire shows around 670,000 distinct CDR3 sequences, about 30% found once; its top ten account for more than 15%. The sample taken for sequencing was blood. The receptors originated from an elderly woman in good health.

The V gene is TRBV20-1, the J gene TRBJ1-2; D might be TRBD1 (5 bases). There are 14 residues in the CDR3. CDR1 is DFQATT, CDR2 SNEGSKA, per germline (reference sequence). The V and J ends lost 8 bases and 0 bases respectively, with 16 bases between them. The CDR3: CSTTGTWANYGYTF. CDR3 DNA: TGCAGTACCACCGGGACCTGGGCTAACTATGGCTACACCTTC.

The rearrangement links TRBV9 to TRBJ2-5, with a tentative D call TRBD1 (6 bases). The length of the CDR3 is 15 residues. Trimming cost V 4 bases and J 4 bases, with 17 bases left between them. CDR1 is SGDLS, CDR2 YYNGEE, per germline. CDR3 DNA: TGTGCCAGCAGCCTCGCAGGGGCTTTTCGAGAGACCCAGTACTTC. Translating gives CASSLAGAFRETQYF.

Many counts were recorded for this clonotype. V gene TRBV7-2 combines with J gene TRBJ2-1, with 9 positions matching TRBD2. With V trimmed by 3 bases and J by 4 bases, 4 bases remained unmatched. This CDR3 has 15 amino acids. In germline, CDR1 is SGHTA, CDR2 FQGNSA. The CDR3 sequence is CASSFSGGRYNEQFF. Here the CDR3 DNA reads TGTGCCAGCAGCTTTAGCGGGGGAAGATACAATGAGCAGTTCTTC.

This clonotype was observed at least ten times. The rearrangement links TRBV29-1 to TRBJ1-2, with 7 nucleotides matching TRBD1. The germline V gene has CDR1 SQVTM and CDR2 ANQGSEA. This CDR3 comprises 12 residues. V shed 4 bases, J shed 4 bases, and the junction held 3 bases outside the gene matches. The CDR3 nucleotides are TGCAGCGTTGGAGGACAGGCCTATGGCTACACCTTC. Its translation is CSVGGQAYGYTF.

V and J are TRBV5-1 and TRBJ1-1, with 11 nucleotides matching TRBD1. This CDR3 has 16 residues. The germline gives CDR1 SGHRS, CDR2 YFSETQ. J was trimmed by 6 bases and V by 4 bases; bases with no gene match: 11. The CDR3 here is CASSNPGQGARAEAFF. CDR3 nucleotide sequence: TGCGCCAGCAGCAATCCCGGACAGGGGGCGCGTGCTGAAGCTTTCTTT.

Note on this clonotype: A much larger clone lies a single base off, so this may be a read error. CDR3 sequence reads: CASSTDAVKRSGANILTF. The CDR3 DNA reads as TGCGCCAGCAGCACCGACGCGGTAAAACGCTCTGGGGCCAACATCCTGACTTTC. The V call is TRBV5-1, the J call TRBJ2-6; tentative D call: TRBD1 (5 bases). The CDR3 has 18 amino acids. The germline V gene encodes CDR1 SGHRS and CDR2 YFSETQ.

The sample holds a few counts of this clonotype. This sequence joins TRBV20-1 and TRBJ2-6; tentatively, D is TRBD1 (5 bases). This CDR3 comprises 15 residues. CDR1 and CDR2 from the germline V gene are DFQATT and SNEGSKA (reference sequence). V lost 2 bases and J 4 bases, leaving 12 bases between the germline ends. The CDR3 region is CSARRPGQGANVLTF. DNA of the CDR3: TGCAGTGCTAGAAGGCCAGGGCAGGGGGCCAACGTCCTGACTTTC.

The chain recombines TRBV3-1 with TRBJ2-3, with D unresolved. The germline CDR1 and CDR2 sequences are LGHDT and YNNKEL (reference sequence). V was shortened by 9 bases and J by 4 bases, with 11 bases between the two germline ends. The length of the CDR3 is 12 residues. CDR3 nucleotides: TGTGCCAGTAGCTTGCATGCAGATACGCAGTATTTT. Protein sequence: CASSLHADTQYF.

V is TRBV7-3 and J is TRBJ2-2; 7 positions agree with TRBD1. V shed 4 bases and J 6 bases; nucleotides not matched to a gene: 5. The CDR3 runs 14 residues. Germline CDR1 and CDR2: SGHTA and FQGTGA. The CDR3 protein is CASSSNTGAGELFF. CDR3 DNA sequence: TGTGCCAGCAGCTCAAATACAGGGGCCGGGGAGCTGTTTTTT.

V is TRBV7-2 and J is TRBJ2-7; TRBD2 is a possible D gene (6 bases). The CDR3 is 12 residues long. Per the germline V gene, CDR1 is SGHTA and CDR2 is FQGNSA. V lost 5 bases to trimming and J lost 10 bases, with 15 bases between them. CDR3 in DNA: TGTGCCAGCAGCCCCGGGGGAGAGGCCCAGTACTTC. This codes for CASSPGGEAQYF.

This clonotype has ten or more counts. The J gene is TRBJ1-2, the V gene TRBV5-1, with D maybe TRBD1 (5 bases). The CDR3 extends over 15 amino acids. The ends were cut back, 0 bases at V and 4 bases at J, with 13 bases in the middle. Germline lookup yields CDR1 SGHRS and CDR2 YFSETQ. CDR3 in amino acids: CASSLDGDRVYGYTF. The CDR3, as DNA: TGCGCCAGCAGCTTGGACGGCGACAGAGTCTATGGCTACACCTTC.

This CDR3 reads CASSWGTTVSYEQYF. CDR3 in DNA: TGCGCCAGCAGCTGGGGGACAACAGTCTCCTACGAGCAGTACTTC. The chain employs TRBV5-1 and TRBJ2-7, with D tentatively TRBD1 (6 bases). V dropped 3 bases and J dropped 0 bases, with 13 bases sitting between them. This CDR3 is built from 15 residues. The germline CDR1 and CDR2 sequences are SGHRS and YFSETQ.

This chain links TRBV6-5 with TRBJ2-7; D not certain. Trimming pared 0 bases from V and 0 bases from J, leaving 6 bases between. Germline-derived CDR1 and CDR2 are MNHEY and SVGAGI. The CDR3 spans 14 residues. The DNA for the CDR3 is TGTGCCAGCAGTTACTCCCGAAGCTCCTACGAGCAGTACTTC. Protein sequence: CASSYSRSSYEQYF.

This clonotype has at least ten counts. V is TRBV29-1 and J is TRBJ1-1, with D hard to call. Trimming shortened V by 4 bases and J by 6 bases, and 6 bases separated the two germline ends. The CDR3 has 10 residues. Germline assignment: CDR1 SQVTM and CDR2 ANQGSEA. In DNA, the CDR3 is TGCAGCGTTGGTCTCCCTGAAGCTTTCTTT. The encoded protein is CSVGLPEAFF.

This sequence joins TRBV5-1 and TRBJ2-1; maybe TRBD2 (6 bases). The CDR3 length is 15 residues. CDR1 and CDR2 from the germline V gene are SGHRS and YFSETQ. V was shortened by 2 bases and J by 7 bases, with 16 bases between the two germline ends. CDR3 DNA: TGCGCCAGCAGCTTATCTCTGGGGAGGATGAATGAGCAGTTCTTC. Protein: CASSLSLGRMNEQFF.

V is TRBV9 and J is TRBJ2-3; no reliable D call. V lost 3 bases and J lost 2, with 19 bases in between. The germline CDR1 and CDR2 sequences are SGDLS and YYNGEE. The CDR3 has 17 amino acids. The CDR3 loop reads CASSASRSRPDTDTQYF. The CDR3, as DNA: TGTGCCAGCAGCGCCTCGAGAAGCAGGCCCGACACAGATACGCAGTATTTT.

Ten or more counts support this clonotype. J is TRBJ1-2 and V is TRBV3-1; D gene uncertain. Trimming took off 0 bases at V and 7 bases at J, with 18 bases between the two ends. This CDR3 contains 16 residues. CDR1 is LGHDT and CDR2 is YNNKEL in the germline V gene (reference sequence). CDR3 nucleotides: TGTGCCAGCAGCCAAGATCGATATAGACCGGATTTTGGCTACACCTTC. Amino acids: CASSQDRYRPDFGYTF.

This clonotype came up many times. The CDR3 protein is CAISGTGVGSNQPQHF. CDR3 in DNA: TGTGCCATCAGTGGAACAGGGGTAGGTAGCAATCAGCCCCAGCATTTT. The rearrangement links TRBV10-3 to TRBJ1-5, with TRBD1 matching 7 bases. Losses at the gene ends were 4 bases for V and 0 bases for J; bases not matched to a gene: 6. This CDR3 comprises 16 residues. Per germline, CDR1 ENHRY and CDR2 SYGVKD.

This rearrangement joins TRBV29-1 to TRBJ2-1, with 7 bases aligning to TRBD2. There are 14 residues in the CDR3. The germline CDR1 and CDR2 sequences are SQVTM and ANQGSEA. Unmatched junction bases numbered 14, after V lost 7 bases and J lost 8 bases. In DNA form, the CDR3 reads TGCAGCGCGCTAAGCGGGGTGGGGAGTGATGAGCAGTTCTTC. Amino acids: CSALSGVGSDEQFF.

This clonotype was counted ten times or more. This chain links TRBV6-1 with TRBJ1-6, with D tentatively TRBD1 (5 bases). With 9 bases removed from V and 7 bases from J, the gap between germline ends came to 10 bases. CDR1 MNHNS and CDR2 SASEGT come from the germline V gene. The CDR3 sequence is 12 residues long. CDR3 protein: CASRDGNSPLHF. CDR3 sequence (DNA): TGTGCCAGTCGGGACGGAAATTCACCCCTCCACTTT.